These T cell receptor beta chains were read from a single sample in a study of blood T cells in healthy people across ages. TCRdb called the 5' RACE reads again in MiXCR, with one record for every CDR3 protein. The sample contains around 520,000 distinct CDR3 sequences, about 26% of which appear only once. This sample was also put to use in a study of T cells of mothers and their children.

The sequencing sample was made of blood. The receptors derive from a boy aged 2 to 10 in good health. Each CDR3 is given with its conserved first and last residue. D genes are given only for firm matches. Not all rows give a size; the values are once, few, many and, for expanded clones, a class.

J gene	clone size	D gene	V gene	CDR3 protein	CDR3 DNA
TRBJ2-5	few	TRBD2	TRBV20-1	CSARFSGDVGAQYF	TGCAGTGCTCGGTTTAGCGGGGACGTGGGGGCCCAGTACTTC
TRBJ2-1	few	TRBD2	TRBV4-1	CASSQGLAGGHEQFF	TGCGCCAGCAGCCAAGGTCTAGCGGGAGGTCATGAGCAGTTCTTC
TRBJ1-3	-	-	TRBV11-2	CASSLWRSNANSGNTIYF	TGTGCCAGCAGCTTATGGCGGAGTAACGCGAACTCTGGAAACACCATATATTTT
TRBJ2-1	few	TRBD1	TRBV29-1	CSVRDSSYNEQFF	TGCAGCGTTCGGGACAGCTCCTACAATGAGCAGTTCTTC
TRBJ2-2	-	TRBD2	TRBV4-3	CASSQDGSGRHTGELFF	TGCGCCAGCAGCCAAGATGGTAGCGGGAGGCATACCGGGGAGCTGTTTTTT
TRBJ2-5	few	TRBD2	TRBV9	CASSEFSGGPEETQYF	TGTGCCAGCAGCGAATTTAGCGGGGGGCCCGAAGAGACCCAGTACTTC
TRBJ1-4	-	-	TRBV30	CAWSTGAGEKLFF	TGTGCCTGGAGCACGGGGGCAGGTGAAAAACTGTTTTTT
TRBJ2-1	few	TRBD2	TRBV5-6	CASSLSLREVLFRFF	TGTGCCAGCAGCTTAAGTCTGCGGGAGGTGCTTTTTAGGTTCTTC
TRBJ2-5	-	-	TRBV12-3/TRBV12-4	CASSSSVLALGETQYF	TGTGCCAGCAGCTCCTCGGTGCTAGCCCTCGGGGAGACCCAGTACTTC
TRBJ1-1	-	TRBD1	TRBV29-1	CSVLVYRDRGRGLWTEAFF	TGCAGCGTGCTAGTTTACCGGGACAGGGGGCGCGGGCTTTGGACTGAAGCTTTCTTT
TRBJ2-1	few	-	TRBV20-1	CSTSTDASSNEQFF	TGCAGTACGTCAACTGATGCCTCCTCCAATGAGCAGTTCTTC
TRBJ1-1	few	TRBD1	TRBV7-2	CASSPRDRVPTEAFF	TGTGCCAGCAGCCCGAGGGACAGGGTCCCCACTGAAGCTTTCTTT
TRBJ1-2	few	-	TRBV12-3/TRBV12-4	CASSPSGNYGYTF	TGTGCCAGCAGTCCTTCCGGGAACTATGGCTACACCTTC
TRBJ2-1	-	-	TRBV7-9	CASSSGILSLEQFF	TGTGCCAGCAGCTCCGGTATACTAAGCCTGGAGCAGTTCTTC
TRBJ1-2	-	-	TRBV11-2	CASSIGVGYTF	TGTGCCAGCAGCATAGGCGTAGGCTACACCTTC
TRBJ2-2	-	TRBD1	TRBV9	CASSPARGTGNTGELFF	TGTGCCAGCAGCCCTGCGCGAGGGACAGGGAACACCGGGGAGCTGTTTTTT
TRBJ2-2	-	-	TRBV3-1	CASSLPPGGKNTGELFF	TGTGCCAGCAGCCTCCCCCCTGGGGGTAAGAACACCGGGGAGCTGTTTTTT
TRBJ2-1	-	TRBD2	TRBV9	CASSGGTSGNEQFF	TGTGCCAGCAGCGGAGGGACTAGCGGTAATGAGCAGTTCTTC
TRBJ2-3	few	TRBD2	TRBV27	CASSVTGLAAQYF	TGTGCCAGCAGCGTGACGGGACTAGCTGCGCAGTATTTT
TRBJ2-7	few	TRBD2	TRBV12-3/TRBV12-4	CASSLSGTNLEQYF	TGTGCCAGCAGTTTAAGCGGGACTAACCTCGAGCAGTACTTC
TRBJ2-5	-	TRBD2	TRBV19	CASRRTSGARETQYF	TGTGCCAGCCGGCGGACTAGCGGGGCGAGGGAGACCCAGTACTTC
TRBJ2-6	few	-	TRBV19	CASSIRGPGANVLTF	TGTGCCAGTAGTATACGGGGGCCTGGGGCCAACGTCCTGACTTTC
TRBJ1-3	-	-	TRBV4-1	CASSQGSGFFSGNTIYF	TGCGCCAGCAGCCAAGGCTCAGGGTTTTTCTCTGGAAACACCATATATTTT
TRBJ2-1	-	-	TRBV3-1	CASSQGPGSYNEQFF	TGTGCCAGCAGCCAGGGACCGGGGTCATACAATGAGCAGTTCTTC
TRBJ2-3	-	-	TRBV6-2/TRBV6-3	CASNPFTDTQYF	TGTGCCAGCAATCCCTTTACAGATACGCAGTATTTT
TRBJ2-2	few	-	TRBV2	CASSEGSVNTGELFF	TGTGCCAGCAGTGAGGGCAGCGTGAACACCGGGGAGCTGTTTTTT
TRBJ2-2	few	-	TRBV5-4	CASSLKRAGINTGELFF	TGTGCCAGCAGCTTGAAAAGGGCGGGAATAAACACCGGGGAGCTGTTTTTT
TRBJ1-4	-	-	TRBV5-1	CASSPQTSNEKLFF	TGCGCCAGCAGCCCACAGACCTCTAATGAAAAACTGTTTTTT
TRBJ2-2	many	-	TRBV27	CASSFSNTGELFF	TGTGCCAGCAGTTTTTCGAACACCGGGGAGCTGTTTTTT
TRBJ2-1	-	-	TRBV20-1	CSVGRGRADNEQFF	TGCAGTGTAGGAAGGGGGAGGGCCGACAATGAGCAGTTCTTC
TRBJ2-7	few	-	TRBV20-1	CSARPLVELRSYEQYF	TGCAGTGCTAGACCGCTGGTGGAGCTTCGCTCCTACGAGCAGTACTTC
TRBJ2-5	few	-	TRBV10-3	CAISEQETQYF	TGTGCCATCAGTGAACAAGAGACCCAGTACTTC
TRBJ2-6	many	-	TRBV6-5	CASSLQENSGANVLTF	TGTGCCAGCAGTTTACAGGAGAACTCTGGGGCCAACGTCCTGACTTTC
TRBJ1-6	few	-	TRBV20-1	CSARFLGSINNSPLHF	TGCAGTGCCCGCTTTCTAGGGTCAATCAATAATTCACCCCTCCACTTT
TRBJ2-5	-	-	TRBV2	CASSVQSRGPETQYF	TGTGCCAGCAGTGTACAGTCCCGGGGCCCAGAGACCCAGTACTTC
TRBJ2-3	few	TRBD2	TRBV11-2	CASSSPLLAGVRDTQYF	TGTGCCAGCAGCTCACCCCTTCTAGCGGGAGTCAGAGATACGCAGTATTTT
TRBJ2-7	-	-	TRBV6-5	CASRPVIYSYEQYF	TGTGCCAGCAGACCGGTAATTTACTCCTACGAGCAGTACTTC
TRBJ2-1	few	TRBD2	TRBV19	CASSIGGTSGRNEQFF	TGTGCCAGTAGTATAGGGGGGACTAGCGGGAGGAATGAGCAGTTCTTC
TRBJ1-1	-	-	TRBV12-3/TRBV12-4	CASNSQGSNTEAFF	TGTGCCAGCAACAGTCAGGGGTCCAACACTGAAGCTTTCTTT
TRBJ1-2	-	TRBD1	TRBV29-1	CSVATGTDNYGYTF	TGCAGCGTCGCTACTGGGACAGATAACTATGGCTACACCTTC
TRBJ2-7	few	-	TRBV20-1	CSATEVTVSQYF	TGCAGTGCTACCGAGGTGACGGTTTCGCAGTACTTC
TRBJ2-5	few	TRBD2	TRBV29-1	CSVTGTSGGAGETQYF	TGCAGCGTGACCGGGACTAGCGGGGGGGCCGGTGAGACCCAGTACTTC
TRBJ2-1	few	-	TRBV27	CASSLTGGDYNEQFF	TGTGCCAGCAGTTTAACCGGGGGCGACTACAATGAGCAGTTCTTC
TRBJ1-1	once	-	TRBV29-1	CSVIMNTEAFF	TGCAGCGTTATCATGAACACTGAAGCTTTCTTT
TRBJ2-5	few	TRBD2	TRBV7-9	CASSFQRGSQETQYF	TGTGCCAGCAGCTTCCAGCGGGGATCCCAAGAGACCCAGTACTTC
TRBJ2-1	-	-	TRBV12-5	CASGLGLVNEQFF	TGTGCTAGTGGTTTGGGGCTAGTCAATGAGCAGTTCTTC
TRBJ2-7	few	-	TRBV29-1	CSVETEGEQYF	TGCAGCGTTGAAACGGAGGGCGAGCAGTACTTC
TRBJ2-7	few	TRBD1	TRBV18	CASSPGTDLYEQYF	TGTGCCAGCTCACCAGGGACAGACCTTTACGAGCAGTACTTC
TRBJ2-7	-	-	TRBV29-1	CSVELGNSYEQYF	TGCAGCGTTGAATTGGGCAACTCCTACGAGCAGTACTTC